This T cell receptor (beta chain) was profiled in a study of blood T cell repertoires in COVID-19 (dated by TCRdb to 2020 to 2021). The study in broad terms: The collaborator samples originated in the United States, Italy and Spain and spanned the acute and convalescent phases of COVID-19. Nearly every sample came with metadata listing a de-identified subject ID, COVID-19 status, age in years and sex. The repertoires were released in a freely available public database meant as a resource for research on the immune response to SARS-CoV-2. The material from the prospective study consisted of cDNA or gDNA derived from T cells, B-cell-depleted T cells, or PBMCs. The dataset comprised deeply sampled blood TCRbeta repertoires from subjects exposed to, actively infected with, or recovered from COVID-19. The samples were drawn from the first 160 participants of the ongoing ImmuneRACE study and from 950 to 1,500 subjects provided by 6 global collaborators. Where available, HLA class I and class II types were obtained from metadata supplied by the sample provider rather than from assay-based typing. Points the paper makes about the study in general: The quantity of clinical and demographic metadata differed by source and by participant and was supplied without curation.

Whole blood was collected in K2EDTA tubes by collaborating institutions according to the institutions' own protocols. For TCRbeta analysis, collaborators shipped samples as frozen whole blood, isolated PBMCs, or DNA extracted from either of those sample types. Here V drops 9 bases and J drops 0 bases, and the junction holds 4 bases not matched to any gene. From a lookup of the germline V gene, CDR1 and CDR2 are KGHDR and SFDVKD. The CDR3 starts with the cysteine, ends with the phenylalanine, and has 13 residues. Kept here is only the CDR3 DNA, which spans 39 bases and is read in frame from base 1. The immunoSEQ Assay, a bias-controlled multiplex PCR, was used to amplify TCRbeta CDR3 regions from genomic DNA. The authors' analysis ran thus. The number of nucleated cells in each sample was estimated from the amplification of reference gene primers within the assay. To quantify the absolute abundance of each unique TCRbeta CDR3 rearrangement, sequence reads were collapsed and filtered. Productive Simpson clonality was computed per sample as the square root of Simpson's diversity index over productive rearrangements. The table was pulled from immuneACCESS by TCRdb, which kept in-frame rearrangements only. Such tables lose some clones; where checked, under half of the loss comes from unresolved V genes, and the rest has no known cause. For V, J and clone size, that table is used; D and trimming come from the DNA. Here the sample has 250,000 to 300,000 clones; around 89% occur a single time. Together, the top ten hold 4.6% of the sample.

On this clone itself: The clone's antigen remains unknown. Qualities for individual bases were not recorded, and no much larger clone is one base off.

The V gene is TRBV24-1 and the J gene is TRBJ2-7; 7 central bases correspond to TRBD1. The receptor's source is a man aged 40-49 years with acute or convalescent COVID-19. The material sequenced was peripheral blood. The DNA is as follows: TGTGCCACCGGGACAGCCGGCTCCTACGAGCAGTACTTC. Translation gives CATGTAGSYEQYF.